This entry concerns a single T cell receptor beta chain. Its antigen remains undetermined. No base quality information exists; no much larger clone differs at one position. There are 14 amino acids in the CDR3, from cysteine to phenylalanine inclusive. Here the CDR3 DNA is all that survives: 42 bases in frame from base 1. V loses 5 bases, J loses 6 bases, and the germline ends lie 13 bases apart. Taken from the germline V gene, the CDR1 and CDR2 loops are SGHVS and FQNEAQ. The data stem from a study of cytomegalovirus exposure and HLA in healthy donors (dated by TCRdb to 2017 to 2019). Broadly, across the study: In an earlier analysis of about 560 of the donors, about 270 Gb of sequence data and approximately 100 million unique TCR beta sequences from 180 million or so T cells were reported. Along with the approximately 620-subject first cohort, a separate validation cohort of 120 different subjects was used. Of the roughly 400 genotyped donors, 81% were placed in the genetic ancestry cluster associated with self-reported Caucasian donors. The aim of the study was to test whether cataloging public T cell receptors could identify signatures of past pathogen exposure. An earlier analysis of roughly 600 of the donors used high-throughput TCR beta sequencing to judge whether each TCR beta V gene segment behaved as functional or pseudogenic. HLA typing covered class I and class II loci at four-digit resolution. The T cell repertoires of roughly 660 subjects were profiled by immunosequencing and related to cytomegalovirus serostatus. To study patterns of TCR occurrence, a later analysis re-analyzed previously published TCR beta repertoires from 550 to 800 donors and added high-resolution HLA genotyping. About five DR-DQ haplotypes were treated as single units for association and clustering because of strong linkage in the cohort. A later genetic analysis used genome-wide SNP genotypes for about 55% of the 666 donors, treating that subset as a discovery cohort. Donor age, sex, ethnicity and CMV serostatus were collected together with the repertoire data. An early release that covered fewer than 800 HLA-typed donors contained about 300 gigabases of sequencing data and 75 million to 100 million unique TCR sequences. The number of typed donors differed by locus: roughly 620-640 for A, B, C, DRB1 and DQB1; about 520 for DQA1; over 600 for DPA1; and roughly 450 for DPB1. In the later analysis, no new phenotypic data were used to find candidate immune exposures; instead, reliance was placed on TCR beta sequences and their occurrence across donors. All discovery cohort repertoires had been generated using a single sequencing platform. To predict cytomegalovirus infection status, the study brought together high-throughput TCR immunosequencing, statistical association of individual TCRs with disease status, and machine learning. On average, roughly 250,000 unique TCR beta nucleotide sequences were sequenced per donor among fewer than 500 genotyped donors of the cohort, with roughly 18% of those sequences being non-productive.

The cohort comprised several hundred healthy bone marrow donors. At the time of sampling, all cohort members were nominally healthy, though unrecorded immune exposures were likely present. The donor was CMV seropositive and belonged to the group of more than 250 seropositive cohort members. Every donor gave a peripheral blood sample, and the peripheral blood mononuclear cells from that sample were used for TCR beta sequencing. The Qiagen DNeasy Blood Extraction Kit was used to extract genomic DNA from the blood cell samples. What the study reported, not specific to this receptor: In this cohort, only TCR beta chains were sequenced, and detectable features were limited by the absence of alpha or paired-chain data. It was suggested by the authors that the approach could potentially be generalized to other disease states and immunological phenotypes. In a later analysis, HLA-associated TCR beta chains showed more clonal expansion and lower generation probabilities than non-associated chains that were equally common. Sequencing depth was assumed to be roughly uniform across donors in the presence/absence analyses, though that assumption may not hold. In the study, 150 to 200 TCR beta chains were listed as associated with cytomegalovirus. The classifier was reported to diagnose cytomegalovirus status with high specificity and sensitivity in both the original and validation cohorts. In vitro tests confirmed that a few of the cytomegalovirus-associated TCR beta chains recognize cytomegalovirus antigens. HLA typing was unavailable for some donors at each locus, so association tests used only the typed subset. According to a later analysis, TCR association rates differed among HLA loci, with DRB1 alleles showing the most associated TCRs and HLA-C alleles showing the fewest. In an earlier analysis of some 500 of the donors, most TCR beta V segments were observed in productive rearrangements about 90% or about 30% of the time, broadly matching IMGT annotations. The sequencing pipeline was judged likely to have produced a cluster of highly shared sequence variants as a technical artifact. Some IMGT-functional V segments, including TRBV6-2 and TRBV6-3, could not be distinguished by the 87-base-pair reads and were therefore excluded. In a later analysis, most CMV-associated TCR beta chains were found to appear HLA-restricted, with HLA associations seemingly driven largely by CMV exposure. Correlated functional status among segregating V segments might reflect linkage disequilibrium, but an unknown experimental factor could not be ruled out. While some public TCRs were present in many individuals, most TCR sequences turned up only very rarely across donors. When HLA alleles, especially DR and DQ, strongly co-occurred, attributing TCR associations to individual alleles was difficult. CMV serostatus was the only immune exposure information available for the cohort. According to a later genetic analysis, donors in an Asian-associated ancestry cluster had fewer N-insertions in productive TCRs than the approximately 700-donor mean. A further reported finding was that TCR beta sequences accurately predicted the HLA-A and HLA-B alleles for most subjects in the first cohort. At a false discovery rate of 0.05, a later analysis linked some 17,000 TCR beta sequences to specific HLA alleles. An association between a missense DCLRE1C variant and V-gene and J-gene trimming of TCR beta chains was found in a later genetic analysis and replicated in an independent cohort. Because counts were too low, roughly 16 rarely observed V segments, including chromosome 9 orphons, were excluded from the earlier analysis of 587 of the donors. According to a later analysis, parvovirus B19, influenza, CMV and Epstein-Barr virus appeared linked to several top co-occurrence clusters.

Library prep was done by the immunoSEQ multiplex PCR assay. A mixture of 60 forward primers for TCR Vbeta segments and 13 reverse primers for TCR Jbeta segments was used in the multiplex PCR. Amplification of the CDR3 region of rearranged TCR beta genes was performed with a multiplex PCR assay on genomic DNA. The Illumina HiSeq System was used to sequence the amplified TCR beta libraries as 87-base-pair reads. On the study's bioinformatics: A later analysis counted 65 million to 90 million unique TCR beta chains across the 670 or so repertoires, and some 11 million of these chains were shared by at least two donors. Raw reads were error-corrected and collapsed into unique sequences with a nearest-neighbor algorithm that merged closely related sequences to remove PCR and sequencing errors. Alignment of CDR3 sequences to IMGT reference sequences was used to assign V, D and J gene segments. For a sequence to be retained, at least a six-nucleotide match to both a V gene segment and a J gene segment was required. Rearrangements were called productive when the CDR3 lacked stop codons and stayed in frame with V and J; all others were non-productive. Following IMGT convention, CDR3 was defined as the stretch from the second conserved V-encoded cysteine to the conserved J-encoded phenylalanine. In an earlier analysis of 550 to 650 of the donors, sequences lacking an unambiguous match to a single V gene segment were excluded. In an earlier analysis of some 590 of the donors, a V segment was called functional when productive rearrangements were above 56.7%, and segregating when the standard deviation between donors exceeded 5%. A statistical classification framework was developed to diagnose cytomegalovirus status using the catalog of TCR beta chain sequences. In a later analysis, TCR nucleotide sequences were compared against IMGT/GENE-DB human TR gene sequences so that V and J genes could be assigned. Using the TCRdist pipeline, a later analysis assigned CDR3 sequences along with most-parsimonious VDJ recombination scenarios. In a later analysis, each TCR beta chain was defined by its CDR3 amino acid sequence together with its V-gene family, and reads without a unique V-gene family were excluded. To address suspected cross-contamination and a sequencing artifact, a later analysis removed 592 highly shared, low-generation-probability nucleotide sequences. For each public chain, a later analysis derived a clonal expansion index from normalized ranks of inferred template counts within each repertoire. In a later analysis, generation probabilities were computed using a VDJ recombination model fitted to out-of-frame rearrangements, and the results were checked against IGoR. In a later analysis, hypergeometric tests were used to score TCR-TCR, TCR-HLA and TCR-CMV co-occurrence, with a repertoire-size bias correction applied to TCR pairs. To estimate false discovery rates, a later analysis permuted the HLA or CMV assignments 20 times. In a later analysis, co-occurring TCRs were grouped using DBSCAN, with TCRdist sequence similarity added in when clustering inside HLA-allele-positive subsets. For co-occurrence clustering, repertoires with fewer than 30,000 or more than 120,000 public chains were excluded, along with roughly 5 repertoires with anomalous nucleotide sharing. TCRdb provides this immuneACCESS table in a form limited to in-frame rearrangements. Some clones are lacking; in checked studies, under half of them reflect an unresolved V gene, and why the rest are absent is not known. The V and J calls and clone size were taken over from that table, and D and trimming were inferred from the DNA. Across this sample there are about 120,000 clones, with over 8.5% seen only once. The ten largest clones add up to around 6.1% of the sample.

This clonotype was sampled from a woman between 40 and 55 years old in good health and CMV-seropositive. The sequence is built from TRBV7-8 and TRBJ1-4; too little of a D gene remains to name it. The sequenced sample was PBMCs. The bases are TGTGCCAGCAGCGCCGACCGGGTATATGAAAAACTGTTTTTT. It translates as CASSADRVYEKLFF.